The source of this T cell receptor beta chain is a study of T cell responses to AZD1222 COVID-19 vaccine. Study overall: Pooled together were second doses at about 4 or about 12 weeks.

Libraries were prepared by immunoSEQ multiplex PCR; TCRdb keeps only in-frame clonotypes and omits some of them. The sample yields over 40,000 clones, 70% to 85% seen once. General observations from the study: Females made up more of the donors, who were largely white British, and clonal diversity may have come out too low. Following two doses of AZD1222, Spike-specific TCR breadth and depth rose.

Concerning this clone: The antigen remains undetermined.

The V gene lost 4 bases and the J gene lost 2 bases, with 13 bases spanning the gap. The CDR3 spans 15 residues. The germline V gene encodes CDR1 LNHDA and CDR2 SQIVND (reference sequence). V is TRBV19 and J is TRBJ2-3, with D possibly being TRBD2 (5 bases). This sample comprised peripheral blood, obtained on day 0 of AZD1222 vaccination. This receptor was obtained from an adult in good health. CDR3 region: CASSTPGEITDTQYF. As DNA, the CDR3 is TGTGCCAGTAGTACGCCCGGGGAAATCACAGATACGCAGTATTTT.